These T cell receptor beta chains were read from a single sample in a study of CD8 T cells in Susac syndrome. TCRdb itself ran the immunoSEQ multiplex PCR reads through MiXCR, one entry per CDR3 protein. The sample lists under 250,000 distinct CDR3 sequences; just under 95% were seen once. The sequenced material came from CD4+ T cells from PBMCs. The receptor set was obtained from a human donor with multiple sclerosis. CDR3s include the opening cysteine and the closing phenylalanine or tryptophan. The order of the fields is D gene, clone size, V gene, J gene, CDR3 length, CDR3 DNA, CDR3 protein. D genes are given only for firm matches. Part of the rows lack a size; the others show once, few, many or a class for expanded clones.

d_call: TRBD2
clone_size: NA
v_call: TRBV6-5
j_call: TRBJ2-3
cdr3_length: 18
cdr3_nt: TGTGCCAGCAGTTACTCAGGAGCGGGGGACGCTGGGGGAGATACGCAGTATTTT
cdr3_aa: CASSYSGAGDAGGDTQYF

d_call: NA
clone_size: NA
v_call: TRBV24-1
j_call: TRBJ2-5
cdr3_length: 13
cdr3_nt: TGTGCCACCATTGGCGGACCCCAAGAGACCCAGTACTTC
cdr3_aa: CATIGGPQETQYF

d_call: NA
clone_size: few
v_call: TRBV9
j_call: TRBJ1-1
cdr3_length: 13
cdr3_nt: TGTGCCAGCAGTGTGGGATCGAACACTGAAGCTTTCTTT
cdr3_aa: CASSVGSNTEAFF

d_call: NA
clone_size: NA
v_call: TRBV9
j_call: TRBJ2-3
cdr3_length: 13
cdr3_nt: TGTGCCAGCAGCGTAGAGGACACAGATACGCAGTATTTT
cdr3_aa: CASSVEDTDTQYF

d_call: TRBD1
clone_size: NA
v_call: TRBV4-1
j_call: TRBJ1-2
cdr3_length: 15
cdr3_nt: TGCGCCAGCAGCCAAGCCGGGACAGGGGACTATGGCTACACCTTC
cdr3_aa: CASSQAGTGDYGYTF

d_call: NA
clone_size: NA
v_call: TRBV6-1
j_call: TRBJ2-7
cdr3_length: 14
cdr3_nt: TGTGCCAGCAGTGAAAGGGCAGGGGCGAACGAGCAGTACTTC
cdr3_aa: CASSERAGANEQYF

d_call: NA
clone_size: NA
v_call: TRBV29-1
j_call: TRBJ1-2
cdr3_length: 13
cdr3_nt: TGCAGCGTTGCGGGGGGGGGTGGCTATGGCTACACCTTC
cdr3_aa: CSVAGGGGYGYTF

d_call: TRBD1
clone_size: NA
v_call: TRBV5-1
j_call: TRBJ2-4
cdr3_length: 16
cdr3_nt: TGCGCCAGCAGCGGGGGACGACAGGGAGCCAAAAACATTCAGTACTTC
cdr3_aa: CASSGGRQGAKNIQYF

d_call: TRBD1
clone_size: NA
v_call: TRBV5-1
j_call: TRBJ2-7
cdr3_length: 15
cdr3_nt: TGCGCCAGCAGCTTGGACGGGACAGCAGCCTACGAGCAGTACTTC
cdr3_aa: CASSLDGTAAYEQYF

d_call: NA
clone_size: NA
v_call: TRBV6-2/TRBV6-3
j_call: TRBJ2-2
cdr3_length: 16
cdr3_nt: TGTGCCAGCAGTGGACCCGGGGATTTGGGCACCGGGGAGCTGTTTTTT
cdr3_aa: CASSGPGDLGTGELFF

d_call: TRBD2
clone_size: NA
v_call: TRBV5-1
j_call: TRBJ2-3
cdr3_length: 16
cdr3_nt: TGCGCCAGCAGCTTGGAGGGGACTAGCGACACAGATACGCAGTATTTT
cdr3_aa: CASSLEGTSDTDTQYF

d_call: NA
clone_size: NA
v_call: TRBV7-3
j_call: TRBJ1-1
cdr3_length: 14
cdr3_nt: TGTGCCAGCAGCTTAGTAGGGCTGAACACTGAAGCTTTCTTT
cdr3_aa: CASSLVGLNTEAFF

d_call: NA
clone_size: NA
v_call: TRBV5-1
j_call: TRBJ1-1
cdr3_length: 15
cdr3_nt: TGCGCCAGCAGCTTGGACCCAGGGATGAACACTGAAGCTTTCTTT
cdr3_aa: CASSLDPGMNTEAFF

d_call: NA
clone_size: NA
v_call: TRBV4-1
j_call: TRBJ2-7
cdr3_length: 15
cdr3_nt: TGCGCCAGCAGCACAACAGGTTCAGGATACTACGAGCAGTACTTC
cdr3_aa: CASSTTGSGYYEQYF

d_call: TRBD2
clone_size: NA
v_call: TRBV27
j_call: TRBJ2-1
cdr3_length: 14
cdr3_nt: TGTGCCAGCAGAGCACTGGCGGGGGACAATGAGCAGTTCTTC
cdr3_aa: CASRALAGDNEQFF

d_call: TRBD2
clone_size: NA
v_call: TRBV3-1
j_call: TRBJ2-5
cdr3_length: 14
cdr3_nt: TGTGCCAGCACCCGGGGACTACCGGGGGAGACCCAGTACTTC
cdr3_aa: CASTRGLPGETQYF

d_call: NA
clone_size: NA
v_call: TRBV29-1
j_call: TRBJ1-2
cdr3_length: 15
cdr3_nt: TGCAGCGACGCCTGGGCCCCCGGAGGCGTCTATGGCTACACCTTC
cdr3_aa: CSDAWAPGGVYGYTF

d_call: NA
clone_size: few
v_call: TRBV19
j_call: TRBJ1-2
cdr3_length: 18
cdr3_nt: TGTGCCAGTAGTCCACAGACAGCCAAAGCGGTTGGGAACTATGGCTACACCTTC
cdr3_aa: CASSPQTAKAVGNYGYTF

d_call: TRBD1
clone_size: NA
v_call: TRBV27
j_call: TRBJ2-1
cdr3_length: 17
cdr3_nt: TGTGCCAGCAGTCCAGGGGGTGGGCAGCTAGCCTACAATGAGCAGTTCTTC
cdr3_aa: CASSPGGGQLAYNEQFF

d_call: NA
clone_size: NA
v_call: TRBV5-1
j_call: TRBJ1-6
cdr3_length: 15
cdr3_nt: TGCGCCAGCAGCTTGGGCCAGGGCCGTCATTCACCCCTCCACTTT
cdr3_aa: CASSLGQGRHSPLHF

d_call: NA
clone_size: NA
v_call: TRBV20-1
j_call: TRBJ1-5
cdr3_length: 15
cdr3_nt: TGCAGTGCCGGAGCTACCGAAGTAGGCAATCAGCCCCAGCATTTT
cdr3_aa: CSAGATEVGNQPQHF

d_call: TRBD2
clone_size: NA
v_call: TRBV9
j_call: TRBJ2-2
cdr3_length: 15
cdr3_nt: TGTGCCAGCAGCGTAGAAGCGGGAGTAGCCGGGGAGCTGTTTTTT
cdr3_aa: CASSVEAGVAGELFF

d_call: NA
clone_size: NA
v_call: TRBV30
j_call: TRBJ1-4
cdr3_length: 14
cdr3_nt: TGTGCCTGTGCCCCGGGCCCAACTAATGAAAAACTGTTTTTT
cdr3_aa: CACAPGPTNEKLFF

d_call: TRBD2
clone_size: NA
v_call: TRBV20-1
j_call: TRBJ2-7
cdr3_length: 13
cdr3_nt: TGCAGTGCTAGTGGTAGCGGGGGGTTGGAGCAGTACTTC
cdr3_aa: CSASGSGGLEQYF

d_call: NA
clone_size: few
v_call: TRBV29-1
j_call: TRBJ1-2
cdr3_length: 14
cdr3_nt: TGCAGCGTTGAAGGTGGCGGGATGGTTGGAGGCTACACCTTC
cdr3_aa: CSVEGGGMVGGYTF

d_call: NA
clone_size: NA
v_call: TRBV9
j_call: TRBJ2-1
cdr3_length: 14
cdr3_nt: TGTGCCAGCAGCGTAGACTTGAGGGCCAATGAGCAGTTCTTC
cdr3_aa: CASSVDLRANEQFF

d_call: TRBD1
clone_size: once
v_call: TRBV5-1
j_call: TRBJ2-5
cdr3_length: 16
cdr3_nt: TGCGCCAGCAGCTGGGTTAACAGGGGAGCGAAGGAGACCCAGTACTTC
cdr3_aa: CASSWVNRGAKETQYF